This entry lists 26 T cell receptor beta chains sequenced from one sample in a study of cytomegalovirus exposure and HLA in healthy donors. The repertoire was sequenced with immunoSEQ multiplex PCR; TCRdb's copy has only in-frame clones and lacks some. The table records about 180,000 clones, roughly 85% of them present only once. Material: PBMCs. The receptors derive from a man between 18 and 35 years old in good health and CMV-seropositive.

The chain carries TRBV5-5 and TRBJ1-2; D is possibly TRBD1 (5 bases). This CDR3 has 13 residues. V was cut by 1 base and J by 6 bases, with 10 bases left in between. Germline V lookup: CDR1 SGHKS, CDR2 YYEKEE (reference sequence). The chain's CDR3 is CASSLLQGNGYTF. As DNA, the CDR3 is TGTGCCAGCAGCTTGCTCCAGGGTAATGGCTACACCTTC.

This rearrangement joins TRBV18 to TRBJ1-2; 8 nucleotides line up with TRBD1. From germline, CDR1 is KGHSH and CDR2 LQKENI. Germline trimming cut 3 bases from V and 7 bases from J; bases unmatched to any gene: 10. The CDR3 totals 15 residues. CDR3 sequence reads: CASSPSPTGEGGYTF. The CDR3 region has the DNA TGTGCCAGCTCACCCTCCCCGACAGGGGAGGGTGGCTACACCTTC.

This sequence joins TRBV7-9 and TRBJ2-5; D gene ambiguous. Deletions cut 3 bases from V and 1 base from J, with 21 bases between. The CDR3 consists of 18 residues. From germline, CDR1 is SEHNR and CDR2 FQNEAQ (reference sequence). CDR3 loop: CASSFLGSLLRGQETQYF. CDR3 coding DNA: TGTGCCAGCAGCTTCTTAGGCAGCCTCCTCCGCGGCCAAGAGACCCAGTACTTC.

The chain employs TRBV5-6 and TRBJ1-2; D call uncertain. Germline assignment: CDR1 SGHDT and CDR2 YYEEEE. V shed 3 bases and J shed 4 bases, with 10 bases lying between them. There are 13 residues in the CDR3. CDR3 amino acids: CASSSTDLYGYTF. As DNA, the CDR3 is TGTGCCAGCAGCTCGACTGATCTCTATGGCTACACCTTC. The full variable domain, with the rest looked up from reference TRBV5-6 and TRBJ1-2, is DAGVTQSPTHLIKTRGQQVTLRCSPKSGHDTVSWYQQALGQGPQFIFQYYEEEERQRGNFPDRFSGHQFPNYSSELNVNALLLGDSALYLCASSSTDLYGYTFGSGTRLTVV.

V is TRBV28 and J is TRBJ1-3; tentative D call: TRBD1 (5 bases). Germline V lookup: CDR1 MDHEN, CDR2 SYDVKM. Deletions cut 6 bases from V and 6 bases from J, with 9 bases between. The CDR3 has 12 residues. CDR3 region: CASSPRENTIYF. CDR3 nucleotide sequence: TGTGCCAGCAGCCCCAGGGAAAACACCATATATTTT.

The chain couples TRBV6-5 to TRBJ2-5; 7 nucleotides line up with TRBD1. V shed 2 bases and J 2 bases; nucleotides not matched to a gene: 5. Germline V lookup: CDR1 MNHEY, CDR2 SVGAGI. CDR3 length: 15 amino acids. The CDR3 is CASSYRTGTQETQYF. The CDR3 nucleotides are TGTGCCAGCAGTTACCGGACAGGCACGCAAGAGACCCAGTACTTC.

The chain carries TRBV18 and TRBJ1-3; unclear D gene. Germline CDR1 is KGHSH and CDR2 is LQKENI. The germline V and J ends were trimmed by 6 bases and 3 bases, with 18 bases remaining between them. The CDR3 loop spans 16 amino acids. CDR3 region: CASSAQGSLDGNTIYF. DNA for the CDR3: TGTGCCAGCTCCGCCCAAGGGAGTCTGGATGGAAACACCATATATTTT.

This clone was detected only a few times. CDR3 sequence (DNA): TGTGCCAGCAGCTTCTTGCCCGGGACAGGGGCCTCTGGCTACACCTTC. Residues: CASSFLPGTGASGYTF. The chain recombines TRBV7-2 with TRBJ1-2; 10 positions match TRBD1. The junction had 11 bases not matched to a gene; V was cut back by 3 bases and J by 7 bases. CDR1 SGHTA and CDR2 FQGNSA come from the germline V gene. The CDR3 runs to 16 residues. Based on the CDR3 plus reference TRBV7-2 and TRBJ1-2, the full variable domain is GAGVSQSPSNKVTEKGKDVELRCDPISGHTALYWYRQSLGQGLEFLIYFQGNSAPDKSGLPSDRFSAERTGGSVSTLTIQRTQQEDSAVYLCASSFLPGTGASGYTFGSGTRLTVV.

This clone came up once. This sequence joins TRBV5-1 and TRBJ1-2, with D tentatively TRBD1 (5 bases). Germline CDR1 and CDR2: SGHRS and YFSETQ. The CDR3 covers 14 residues. Trimming took off 0 bases at V and 2 bases at J, with 8 bases between the two ends. The CDR3 nucleotides are TGCGCCAGCAGCTTGGAGTACAGGAACTATGGCTACACCTTC. It translates to CASSLEYRNYGYTF.

The chain joins TRBV27 to TRBJ2-7, with D perhaps TRBD1 (7 bases). Germline-derived CDR1 and CDR2 are MNHEY and SMNVEV (reference sequence). The CDR3 consists of 15 residues. The V gene lost 2 bases and the J gene lost 1 base, with 12 bases spanning the gap. CDR3 nucleotides: TGTGCCAGCAGTTTAGGCGGGACAGCTTCCTACGAGCAGTACTTC. Its protein product is CASSLGGTASYEQYF.

This chain links TRBV13 with TRBJ1-2, with D maybe TRBD1 (5 bases). There are 13 residues in the CDR3. V was shortened by 5 bases and J by 2 bases, with 9 bases between the two germline ends. Per germline, CDR1 PRHDT and CDR2 FYEKMQ (reference sequence). The CDR3 bases are TGTGCCAGCAGCACAGGTGAGAACTATGGCTACACCTTC. This translates into CASSTGENYGYTF.

This clone was observed a single time. The genes are TRBV25-1 and TRBJ2-5; 10 positions agree with TRBD2. CDR1 MGHDK and CDR2 SYGVNS come from the germline V gene. The junction had 13 bases not matched to a gene; V was cut back by 2 bases and J by 4 bases. The CDR3 has 18 residues. The CDR3 bases are TGTGCCAGCAGTGAACCCGCGTCGAGCGGGAGGGCCAGAGAGACCCAGTACTTC. As protein: CASSEPASSGRARETQYF.

This clone turned up a few times. This CDR3 is CASRIRQSYGYTF. The CDR3, as DNA: TGTGCCAGCAGGATCAGACAGAGCTATGGCTACACCTTC. The chain links TRBV6-1 to TRBJ1-2; D is perhaps TRBD1 (5 bases). CDR3 length: 13 amino acids. Germline V lookup: CDR1 MNHNS, CDR2 SASEGT. V lost 6 bases, J lost 4 bases, and 12 bases lay in between.

This clone was seen just once. The chain couples TRBV5-6 to TRBJ1-2; 8 nucleotides agree with TRBD1. The CDR3 runs to 13 residues. Germline-derived CDR1 and CDR2 are SGHDT and YYEEEE. Trimming cost V 4 bases and J 6 bases; bases outside gene matches: 5. This chain's CDR3 is CASSRLQGDGYTF. The CDR3 nucleotides read TGTGCCAGCAGCCGACTACAGGGGGATGGCTACACCTTC.

J is TRBJ2-3 and V is TRBV5-1; a possible D gene is TRBD2 (7 bases). The CDR3 has 14 amino acids. In germline, CDR1 is SGHRS, CDR2 YFSETQ. V dropped 4 bases and J dropped 5 bases, with 14 bases sitting between them. This CDR3 is CASSRRGGQDTQYF. CDR3 coding DNA: TGCGCCAGCAGCCGTAGGGGGGGCCAAGATACGCAGTATTTT.

The V gene is TRBV29-1, the J gene TRBJ2-1; D uncertain. The CDR3 is 12 amino acids. Trimming left V 6 bases short and J 4 bases short, with 10 bases between. From germline, CDR1 is SQVTM and CDR2 ANQGSEA. This chain's CDR3 is CSVAGSYNEQFF. The CDR3 nucleotides read TGCAGCGTAGCCGGGTCGTACAATGAGCAGTTCTTC.

With regard to this clone: The junction does not match germline at one end; this may be a read error. V and J are TRBV30 and TRBJ2-7; 8 bases map to TRBD1. The CDR3 sequence is 14 residues long. Germline V gene lookup returns CDR1 GTSNPN and CDR2 SVGIG (reference sequence). This chain's CDR3 is CAWRRTGISDEQYF. DNA of the CDR3: TGTGCCTGGCGGCGGACAGGGATCTCCGACGAGCAGTACTTC.

This clone was observed once. The junction does not match germline at one end; this may be a read error. For the CDR3, the DNA is TGTGCCAGCAGCTTATCTTTATCGAGAGAGCCGAACTTC. Translation gives CASSLSLSREPNF. The chain carries TRBV13 and TRBJ2-5; D is ambiguous. The CDR3 contains 13 residues. Germline CDR1 is PRHDT and CDR2 is FYEKMQ (reference sequence).

For the CDR3, the DNA is TGTGCCAGCAGCCCGTCCCGGGACAGGGTTGGGACTGAAGCTTTCTTT. Translation gives CASSPSRDRVGTEAFF. This chain joins TRBV25-1 and TRBJ1-1, with 9 positions matching TRBD1. The CDR3 covers 16 residues. Trimming removed 6 bases from V and 5 bases from J; junction bases left unmatched: 13. Germline V gene sequence: CDR1 MGHDK, CDR2 SYGVNS.

This sequence joins TRBV6-5 and TRBJ2-7, with 9 bases that match TRBD1. V dropped 2 bases and J dropped 3; count of bases not matched to a gene: 8. CDR1 and CDR2 from the germline V gene are MNHEY and SVGAGI. This CDR3 region has 16 residues. CDR3 nucleotides: TGTGCCAGCAGTTACCCAGTCGGGACAGGGAACTACGAGCAGTACTTC. Translating it yields CASSYPVGTGNYEQYF.

This clone was seen a few times. The genes are TRBV10-2 and TRBJ1-2; possibly TRBD1 for D (5 bases). This CDR3 spans 12 amino acids. Germline lookup yields CDR1 WSHSY and CDR2 SAAADI. V was shortened by 4 bases and J by 8 bases, with 11 bases between the two germline ends. CDR3 sequence: CASSGGGKGYTF. CDR3 coding DNA: TGCGCCAGCAGTGGGGGGGGAAAGGGCTACACCTTC.

This clone was counted a single time. This chain joins TRBV5-4 and TRBJ2-3; 8 nucleotides match TRBD1. The CDR3 totals 14 residues. Looked up from germline, CDR1 is SGHNT and CDR2 is YYREEE (reference sequence). V lost 7 bases to trimming and J lost 3 bases; unmatched junction nucleotides: 7. CDR3 sequence (DNA): TGTGCCAGCTGGGCAGGGGGCACGACAGATACGCAGTATTTT. It encodes CASWAGGTTDTQYF.

The chain has TRBV6-1 and TRBJ1-2; D gene ambiguous. The CDR3 contains 17 residues. Between the trimmed V and J ends, which lost 2 bases and 7 bases, there was a span of 23 bases. In germline, CDR1 is MNHNS, CDR2 SASEGT. CDR3 amino acids: CASSESPLGQRISGYTF. The CDR3, as DNA: TGTGCCAGCAGTGAATCCCCCTTAGGGCAGCGGATCTCTGGCTACACCTTC.

This chain uses TRBV5-1 with TRBJ2-3, with TRBD2 identical over 8 bases. The CDR3 is 14 amino acids. Looked up from germline, CDR1 is SGHRS and CDR2 is YFSETQ. The junction had 8 bases not matched to a gene; V was cut back by 5 bases and J by 6 bases. Here the CDR3 DNA reads TGCGCCAGCAGACTAGCGGCATTACAGGATACGCAGTATTTT. Protein sequence: CASRLAALQDTQYF.

The chain carries TRBV5-1 and TRBJ1-1, with D unresolved. Trimming removed 0 bases at V and 7 bases at J, with 10 bases between. The CDR3 runs 13 residues. CDR1 and CDR2 (germline): SGHRS, YFSETQ. CDR3 sequence: CASSLGSAGEAFF. DNA of the CDR3: TGCGCCAGCAGCTTGGGGTCAGCGGGTGAAGCTTTCTTT. Complete variable domain (other parts from reference TRBV5-1 and TRBJ1-1): KAGVTQTPRYLIKTRGQQVTLSCSPISGHRSVSWYQQTPGQGLQFLFEYFSETQRNKGNFPGRFSGRQFSNSRSEMNVSTLELGDSALYLCASSLGSAGEAFFGQGTRLTVV.

The rearrangement joins TRBV9 to TRBJ2-2; the match to TRBD2 covers 8 bases. Germline V gene data show CDR1 as SGDLS and CDR2 as YYNGEE. This CDR3 is 17 amino acids long. J was trimmed by 5 bases and V by 1 base; bases with no gene match: 10. CDR3 region: CASSVNGGGLRTGELFF. The CDR3, as DNA: TGTGCCAGCAGCGTAAACGGGGGGGGCCTGAGGACCGGGGAGCTGTTTTTT.